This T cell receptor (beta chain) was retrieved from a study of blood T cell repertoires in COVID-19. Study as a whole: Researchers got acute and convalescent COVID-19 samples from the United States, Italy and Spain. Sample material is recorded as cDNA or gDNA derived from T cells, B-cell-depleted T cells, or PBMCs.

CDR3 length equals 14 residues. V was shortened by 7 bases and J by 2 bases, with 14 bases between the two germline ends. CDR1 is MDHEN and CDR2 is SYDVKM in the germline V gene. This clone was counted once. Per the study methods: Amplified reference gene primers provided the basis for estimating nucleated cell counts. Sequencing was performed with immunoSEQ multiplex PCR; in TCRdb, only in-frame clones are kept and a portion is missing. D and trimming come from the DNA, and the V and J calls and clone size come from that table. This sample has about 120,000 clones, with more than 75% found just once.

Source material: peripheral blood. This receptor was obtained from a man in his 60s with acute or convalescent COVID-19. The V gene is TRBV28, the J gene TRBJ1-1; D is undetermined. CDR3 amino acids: CASTTGPPNTEAFF. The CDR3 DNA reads TGTGCCAGCACCACGGGTCCTCCCAACACTGAAGCTTTCTTT.